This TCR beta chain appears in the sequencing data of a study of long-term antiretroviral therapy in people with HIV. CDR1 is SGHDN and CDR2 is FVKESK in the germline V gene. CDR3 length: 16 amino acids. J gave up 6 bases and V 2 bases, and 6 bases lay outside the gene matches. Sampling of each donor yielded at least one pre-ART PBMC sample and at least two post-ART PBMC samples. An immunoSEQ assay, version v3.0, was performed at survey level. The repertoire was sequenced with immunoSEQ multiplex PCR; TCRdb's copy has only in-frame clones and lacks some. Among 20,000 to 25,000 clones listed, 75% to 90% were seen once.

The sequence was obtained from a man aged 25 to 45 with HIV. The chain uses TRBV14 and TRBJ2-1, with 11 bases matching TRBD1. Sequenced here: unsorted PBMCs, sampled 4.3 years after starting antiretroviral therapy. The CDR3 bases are TGTGCCAGCAGCCAACCGGGGACAGGGGGTACCAATGAGCAGTTCTTC. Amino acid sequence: CASSQPGTGGTNEQFF.